The next 27 T cell receptor beta chains were all read from a single sample in a study of early T cells in non-severe SARS-CoV-2 infection. TCRdb passed the 5' RACE reads through MiXCR, listing each CDR3 protein once. Found here are tens of thousands of distinct CDR3 sequences, around 9% of them singletons; the top ten hold approximately 15%. Input material: whole blood. The source is an adult who was a healthcare worker with PCR-confirmed SARS-CoV-2 infection or an uninfected control (not recorded which).

This chain connects TRBV10-3 to TRBJ1-5; the D is unclear. V lost 10 bases and J 0 bases, leaving 10 bases between the germline ends. Germline CDR1 ENHRY, CDR2 SYGVKD. This CDR3 is 13 amino acids long. The CDR3 sequence is CATNTDSNQPQHF. Here the CDR3 DNA reads TGTGCCACAAACACGGATAGCAATCAGCCCCAGCATTTT.

This clonotype was detected only a few times. This sequence joins TRBV20-1 and TRBJ2-5; TRBD2 aligns across 12 bases. Per the germline V gene, CDR1 is DFQATT and CDR2 is SNEGSKA (reference sequence). CDR3 length: 15 amino acids. The V segment lost 3 bases and the J segment 5 bases; nucleotides outside the gene matches: 7. CDR3 nucleotide sequence: TGCAGTGCTAGGCATTCTAGCGGGAGGGTTGAGACCCAGTACTTC. It yields the protein CSARHSSGRVETQYF.

The sample holds a few counts of this clonotype. The gene calls are TRBV28 and TRBJ2-1; D is unclear. Germline CDR1 is MDHEN and CDR2 is SYDVKM. This CDR3 has 11 amino acids. V shed 6 bases and J shed 10 bases, with 10 bases lying between them. This CDR3 reads CASRYRTEQFF. Written as DNA, the CDR3 is TGTGCCAGCAGATACCGGACCGAGCAGTTCTTC.

This sequence joins TRBV3-1 and TRBJ2-1, with unresolved D. V lost 4 bases, J lost 5 bases, and 21 bases lay in between. CDR3 length: 17 residues. Germline V gives CDR1 LGHDT, CDR2 YNNKEL (reference sequence). In DNA form, the CDR3 reads TGTGCCAGCAGCCGCCTTACTCGCGCTGTTCGAGACAATGAGCAGTTCTTC. As protein: CASSRLTRAVRDNEQFF.

Notes on this clonotype: A much larger clone differs by one base, so this may be a read error. The V and J genes are TRBV4-3 and TRBJ2-1, with a tentative D call TRBD2 (6 bases). The CDR3 sequence is 18 residues long. Looked up from germline, CDR1 is LGHNA and CDR2 is YSLEER. The CDR3 nucleotides are TGCGCCGGCAGCCAAGTTGAGGACATACCGGGACTCCCAGCCGAGCAGTTCTTC. Its protein product is CAGSQVEDIPGLPAEQFF.

The V gene is TRBV7-6, the J gene TRBJ2-1; tentative D call: TRBD2 (6 bases). V lost 7 bases, J lost 6 bases, and 16 bases lay in between. Germline CDR1 reads SGHVS; CDR2 reads FNYEAQ. CDR3 length: 14 amino acids. The CDR3 coding sequence is TGTGCCAGCAACTCGGGGCCCGGGGGCAATGAGCAGTTCTTC. This encodes CASNSGPGGNEQFF.

In its sample, this clonotype was seen a few times. V gene TRBV30 combines with J gene TRBJ2-3; 12 bases map to TRBD2. Per the germline V gene, CDR1 is GTSNPN and CDR2 is SVGIG (reference sequence). The CDR3 length is 14 residues. With V trimmed by 5 bases and J by 0 bases, 0 bases remained unmatched. DNA for the CDR3: TGTGCCTGGGGGACTAGCGGGAGCACAGATACGCAGTATTTT. This codes for CAWGTSGSTDTQYF.

This clonotype was counted between two and nine times. The V and J genes are TRBV28 and TRBJ1-2; D is perhaps TRBD1 (5 bases). Germline V gives CDR1 MDHEN, CDR2 SYDVKM. Between the trimmed V and J ends, which lost 5 bases and 4 bases, there was a span of 17 bases. The CDR3 contains 15 residues. The chain's CDR3 is CASSPPAGFGYGYTF. CDR3 DNA: TGTGCCAGCAGTCCCCCAGCAGGGTTCGGCTATGGCTACACCTTC.

By frequency in the sample, this clonotype is medium-sized. The chain employs TRBV27 and TRBJ2-6, with 7 bases fitting TRBD1. This CDR3 comprises 19 residues. V shed 4 bases and J 0 bases; nucleotides not matched to a gene: 12. The germline CDR1 and CDR2 sequences are MNHEY and SMNVEV (reference sequence). CDR3 region: CASSSKRTGLNSGANVLTF. As DNA, the CDR3 is TGTGCCAGCAGTTCCAAGCGGACAGGCCTCAACTCTGGGGCCAACGTCCTGACTTTC.

This clonotype was counted only a few times. This chain connects TRBV27 to TRBJ2-7; 7 positions match TRBD2. V lost 6 bases and J lost 1; bases outside the gene matches: 6. The CDR3 sequence is 14 residues long. Germline CDR1 reads MNHEY; CDR2 reads SMNVEV (reference sequence). The CDR3 nucleotides are TGTGCCAGCAGGTTTGGGGGAGGGTCCTACGAGCAGTACTTC. This codes for CASRFGGGSYEQYF.

This clonotype came up a few times. The CDR3: CAISDQTGAKNIQYF. Here the CDR3 DNA reads TGTGCCATCAGCGACCAGACAGGCGCCAAAAACATTCAGTACTTC. The V call is TRBV10-3, the J call TRBJ2-4, with a weak D call TRBD1 (6 bases). Looked up from germline, CDR1 is ENHRY and CDR2 is SYGVKD. The CDR3 extends over 15 amino acids. Between the trimmed V and J ends, which lost 6 bases and 1 base, there was a span of 13 bases.

The table lists this clonotype with many counts. As DNA, the CDR3 is TGTGCCAGCAGCCCTCGGACAGGGAATAATGAAAAACTGTTTTTT. Amino acid sequence: CASSPRTGNNEKLFF. V usage is TRBV11-2 and J usage is TRBJ1-4; 8 bases line up with TRBD1. V lost 5 bases to trimming and J lost 4 bases; unmatched junction nucleotides: 6. In germline, CDR1 is SGHAT, CDR2 FQNNGV. The length of the CDR3 is 15 residues.

The chain is built from TRBV28 and TRBJ2-2, with D uncertain. Germline V lookup: CDR1 MDHEN, CDR2 SYDVKM. Deletions cut 7 bases from V and 2 bases from J, with 14 bases between. This CDR3 region has 15 residues. CDR3 sequence (DNA): TGTGCCAGCACCCTGAGAAGTTTCAACACCGGGGAGCTGTTTTTT. This gives the protein CASTLRSFNTGELFF.

The chain recombines TRBV30 with TRBJ2-1; D may be TRBD1 (5 bases). Germline V gene sequence: CDR1 GTSNPN, CDR2 SVGIG (reference sequence). The CDR3 is made up of 16 amino acids. With 1 base removed from V and 4 bases from J, the gap between germline ends came to 17 bases. CDR3 loop: CAWSDPARQGYNEQFF. The CDR3 region has the DNA TGTGCCTGGAGTGACCCAGCTCGGCAGGGATACAATGAGCAGTTCTTC.

The genes are TRBV5-6 and TRBJ2-2; D is unclear. Germline V gene sequence: CDR1 SGHDT, CDR2 YYEEEE. The length of the CDR3 is 14 residues. The V and J ends lost 1 base and 6 bases respectively, with 10 bases between them. CDR3 in DNA: TGTGCCAGCAGCTTGTGGGGTTCACCCGGGGAGCTGTTTTTT. Amino acid sequence: CASSLWGSPGELFF.

This clonotype has only a few counts. The V and J genes are TRBV27 and TRBJ2-1, with 10 bases identical to TRBD2. With 2 bases clipped from V and 10 bases from J, the junction kept 11 bases outside the gene matches. Germline V gives CDR1 MNHEY, CDR2 SMNVEV (reference sequence). This CDR3 has 16 amino acids. Written as DNA, the CDR3 is TGTGCCAGCAGTTTAGAAACCGGGACTAGCGTGGGCGAGCAGTTCTTC. Protein product: CASSLETGTSVGEQFF.

This clonotype was observed a handful of times. The chain is built from TRBV7-6 and TRBJ1-2, with D possibly being TRBD1 (6 bases). CDR1 and CDR2 from the germline V gene are SGHVS and FNYEAQ. The CDR3 totals 15 residues. With 3 bases removed from V and 2 bases from J, the gap between germline ends came to 13 bases. CDR3 sequence: CASSLALDSNYGYTF. The DNA for the CDR3 is TGTGCCAGCAGCTTGGCCCTGGACAGCAACTATGGCTACACCTTC.

Many counts were recorded for this clonotype. The gene calls are TRBV28 and TRBJ2-1; TRBD2 is a possible D gene (5 bases). Per germline, CDR1 MDHEN and CDR2 SYDVKM. This CDR3 spans 16 amino acids. V lost 4 bases to trimming and J lost 12 bases, with 25 bases between them. DNA for the CDR3: TGTGCCAGCAGTTCCAGTAGCGCGTCAAATGATCACGGGCAGTTCTTC. Protein: CASSSSSASNDHGQFF.

This clonotype showed up just a few times. This sequence joins TRBV6-2 or TRBV6-3 and TRBJ2-1, with 8 bases matching TRBD1. CDR3 length equals 15 residues. Germline assignment: CDR1 MNHEY and CDR2 SVGEGT. Unmatched junction bases numbered 9, after V lost 5 bases and J lost 6 bases. The CDR3 DNA follows: TGTGCCAGCAGTCCCATGGACAGGGCGCTCAATGAGCAGTTCTTC. Amino acid sequence: CASSPMDRALNEQFF.

This clonotype has only a few counts. In nucleotides, the CDR3 is TGTGCCAGCAGCGTAGAAAGCGGGGCCAACTACGAGCAGTACTTC. This translates into CASSVESGANYEQYF. The genes are TRBV9 and TRBJ2-7; 7 bases align to TRBD2. Germline V lookup: CDR1 SGDLS, CDR2 YYNGEE. CDR3 length equals 15 residues. V lost 0 bases, J lost 3 bases, and 6 bases stayed unmatched.

At least ten counts were recorded for this clonotype. V and J are TRBV3-1 and TRBJ2-7, with 7 bases aligning to TRBD2. Germline V gives CDR1 LGHDT, CDR2 YNNKEL (reference sequence). The CDR3 loop spans 15 amino acids. The trim removed 3 bases at V and 5 bases at J, leaving 10 bases unmatched. CDR3 coding DNA: TGTGCCAGCAGCCACAGGGCGGGAGTTGACCACGAGCAGTACTTC. This codes for CASSHRAGVDHEQYF.

This clonotype was counted many times. This rearrangement joins TRBV6-5 to TRBJ2-1; a weak D match, TRBD2 (5 bases). Germline V gene lookup returns CDR1 MNHEY and CDR2 SVGAGI. This CDR3 spans 15 amino acids. V lost 5 bases, J lost 0 bases, and 11 bases lay in between. The CDR3 protein is CASSMRASSYNEQFF. The CDR3 DNA is TGTGCCAGCAGTATGCGGGCCAGCTCCTACAATGAGCAGTTCTTC.

The table lists this clonotype with many counts. V is TRBV3-1 and J is TRBJ2-7, with D perhaps TRBD2 (6 bases). Germline CDR1 LGHDT, CDR2 YNNKEL (reference sequence). Trimming cost V 0 bases and J 4 bases, with 19 bases left between them. The CDR3 is made up of 17 amino acids. CDR3 in amino acids: CASSQDLRDFPTYEQYF. The DNA for the CDR3 is TGTGCCAGCAGCCAAGATCTTCGGGACTTCCCCACTTACGAGCAGTACTTC.

The sample holds many counts of this clonotype. The chain uses TRBV5-4 and TRBJ2-2; 7 nucleotides line up with TRBD2. Per the germline V gene, CDR1 is SGHNT and CDR2 is YYREEE (reference sequence). V gave up 4 bases and J gave up 4 bases; unmatched junction bases: 19. This CDR3 is 19 amino acids long. CDR3 amino acids: CASSTPGLVGTRATGELFF. CDR3 DNA: TGTGCCAGCAGCACCCCAGGACTAGTTGGGACCCGGGCCACCGGGGAGCTGTTTTTT.

The sample holds a few counts of this clonotype. J is TRBJ1-2 and V is TRBV29-1; D remains unclear. The V gene lost 3 bases and the J gene lost 1 base, with 18 bases spanning the gap. CDR1 and CDR2 (germline): SQVTM, ANQGSEA. The CDR3 is made up of 16 amino acids. CDR3: CSVEKSFREDNYGYTF. CDR3 DNA sequence: TGCAGCGTTGAGAAAAGCTTTCGAGAGGATAACTATGGCTACACCTTC.

The table lists this clonotype with many counts. V usage is TRBV11-2 and J usage is TRBJ1-1; tentative D call: TRBD1 (5 bases). The ends were cut back, 7 bases at V and 3 bases at J, with 12 bases in the middle. Germline assignment: CDR1 SGHAT and CDR2 FQNNGV. The CDR3 sequence is 13 residues long. This chain's CDR3 is CASTRSGYTEAFF. The CDR3 DNA is TGTGCCAGCACCCGGTCAGGGTACACTGAAGCTTTCTTT.

The table lists this clonotype with a few counts. The chain has TRBV4-1 and TRBJ1-5, with 8 nucleotides matching TRBD1. J gave up 5 bases and V 4 bases, and 7 bases lay outside the gene matches. CDR1 is MGHRA, CDR2 YSYEKL, per germline. This CDR3 comprises 15 residues. Here the CDR3 DNA reads TGCGCCAGCAGCCCGCTGGAGACAGGGGATCAGCCCCAGCATTTT. The encoded protein is CASSPLETGDQPQHF.